The table lists the clone carrying this T cell receptor beta chain with many counts. Its specificity is not known. The data were obtained in a study of T-cell reconstitution after alpha-beta-depleted transplantation in children. Preparation of the TCRbeta library involved a method that used unique molecular identifiers. TCRdb reanalysed the PCR reads using MiXCR and keeps one entry per CDR3 protein. In the table there are 250,000 to 300,000 distinct CDR3 sequences, roughly a tenth of which are singletons. Overall study findings and caveats: Certain patients had high TCRbeta diversity at day 60, and it came from recipient T cells and thymic progenitors that survived. T cells produced anew were the main source of T-cell counts and diversity one year after transplant. The study reportedly traced alpha-beta T cells about two months after transplant to several hundred expanded graft clones.

The sequenced sample was PBMCs, obtained before TCRalphabeta/CD19-depleted stem cell transplant. The receptor comes from a boy in the first two years of life with acute myeloid leukemia, due to receive a stem cell transplant.

The CDR3: CASSPRLAGVTGELFF. DNA for the CDR3: TGTGCCAGCAGCCCCCGACTAGCGGGAGTGACCGGGGAGCTGTTTTTT. J is TRBJ2-2 and V is TRBV7-2; 12 bases match TRBD2. The germline gives CDR1 SGHTA, CDR2 FQGNSA. The CDR3 extends over 16 amino acids. V gave up 5 bases and J gave up 5 bases; unmatched junction bases: 6.